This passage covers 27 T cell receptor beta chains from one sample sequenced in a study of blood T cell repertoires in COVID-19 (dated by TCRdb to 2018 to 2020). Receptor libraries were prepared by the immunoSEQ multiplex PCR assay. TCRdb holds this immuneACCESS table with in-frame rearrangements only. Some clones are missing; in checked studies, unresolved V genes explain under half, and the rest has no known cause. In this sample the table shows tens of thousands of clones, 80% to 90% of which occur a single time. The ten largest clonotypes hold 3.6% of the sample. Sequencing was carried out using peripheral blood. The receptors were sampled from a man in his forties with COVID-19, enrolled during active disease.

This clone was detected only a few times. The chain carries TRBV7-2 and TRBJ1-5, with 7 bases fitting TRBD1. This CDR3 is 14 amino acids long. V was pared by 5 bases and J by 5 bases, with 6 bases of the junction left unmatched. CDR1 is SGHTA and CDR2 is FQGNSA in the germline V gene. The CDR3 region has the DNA TGTGCCAGCAGCCCTGGCAGGGGGGATCAGCCCCAGCATTTT. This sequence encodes CASSPGRGDQPQHF. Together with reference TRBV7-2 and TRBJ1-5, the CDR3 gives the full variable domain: GAGVSQSPSNKVTEKGKDVELRCDPISGHTALYWYRQSLGQGLEFLIYFQGNSAPDKSGLPSDRFSAERTGGSVSTLTIQRTQQEDSAVYLCASSPGRGDQPQHFGDGTRLSIL.

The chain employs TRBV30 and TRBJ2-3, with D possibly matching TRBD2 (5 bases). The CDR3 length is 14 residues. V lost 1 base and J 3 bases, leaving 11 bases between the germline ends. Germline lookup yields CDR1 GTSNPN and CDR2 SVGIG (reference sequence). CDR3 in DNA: TGTGCCTGGAGTGCCCGTAGCGTAACAGATACGCAGTATTTT. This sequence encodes CAWSARSVTDTQYF.

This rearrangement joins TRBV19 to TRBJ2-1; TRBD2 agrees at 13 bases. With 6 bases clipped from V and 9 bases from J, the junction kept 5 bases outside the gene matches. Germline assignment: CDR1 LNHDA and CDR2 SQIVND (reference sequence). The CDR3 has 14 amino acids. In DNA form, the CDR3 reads TGTGCCAGTAGGGACGGACTAGCGGGAGCTGAGCAGTTCTTC. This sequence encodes CASRDGLAGAEQFF.

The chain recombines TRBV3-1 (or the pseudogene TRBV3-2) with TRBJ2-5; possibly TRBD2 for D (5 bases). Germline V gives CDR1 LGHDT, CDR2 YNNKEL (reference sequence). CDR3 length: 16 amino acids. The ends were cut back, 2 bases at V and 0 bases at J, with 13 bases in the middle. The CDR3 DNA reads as TGTGCCAGCAGCCAACCTTTGGCGGGCTACCAAGAGACCCAGTACTTC. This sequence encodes CASSQPLAGYQETQYF.

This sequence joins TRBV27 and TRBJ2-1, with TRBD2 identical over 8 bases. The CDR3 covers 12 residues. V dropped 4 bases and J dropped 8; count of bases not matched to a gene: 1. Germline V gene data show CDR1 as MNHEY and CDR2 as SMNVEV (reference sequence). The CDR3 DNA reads TGTGCCAGCAGTTCCGGGGGGGATGAGCAGTTCTTC. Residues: CASSSGGDEQFF.

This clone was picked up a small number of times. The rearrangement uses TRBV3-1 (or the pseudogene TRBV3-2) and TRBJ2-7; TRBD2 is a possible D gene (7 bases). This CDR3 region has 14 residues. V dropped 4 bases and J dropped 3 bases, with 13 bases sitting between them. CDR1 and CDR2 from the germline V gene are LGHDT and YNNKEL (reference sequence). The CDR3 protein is CASSRGGGVYEQYF. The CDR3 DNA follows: TGTGCCAGCAGCCGAGGCGGGGGCGTCTACGAGCAGTACTTC.

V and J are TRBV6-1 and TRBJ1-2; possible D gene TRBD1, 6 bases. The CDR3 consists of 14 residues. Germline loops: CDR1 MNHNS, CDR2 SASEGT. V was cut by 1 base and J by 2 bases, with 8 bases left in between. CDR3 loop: CASSEGTANYGYTF. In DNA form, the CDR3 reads TGTGCCAGCAGTGAAGGGACAGCCAACTATGGCTACACCTTC.

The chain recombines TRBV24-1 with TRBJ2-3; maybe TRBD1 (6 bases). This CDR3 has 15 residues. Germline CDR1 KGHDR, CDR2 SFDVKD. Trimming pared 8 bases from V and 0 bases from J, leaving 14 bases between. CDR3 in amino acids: CATIARTVSTDTQYF. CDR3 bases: TGTGCCACCATTGCACGGACAGTAAGCACAGATACGCAGTATTTT.

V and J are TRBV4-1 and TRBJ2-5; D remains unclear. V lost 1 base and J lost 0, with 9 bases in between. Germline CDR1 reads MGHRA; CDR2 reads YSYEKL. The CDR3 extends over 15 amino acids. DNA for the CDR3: TGCGCCAGCAGCCAAGTACGCCGGGACCAAGAGACCCAGTACTTC. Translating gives CASSQVRRDQETQYF.

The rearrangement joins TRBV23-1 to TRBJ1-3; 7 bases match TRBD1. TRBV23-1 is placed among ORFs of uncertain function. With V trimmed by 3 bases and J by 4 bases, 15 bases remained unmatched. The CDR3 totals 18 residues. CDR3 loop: CASSHPSRGQRRGNTIYF. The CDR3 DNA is TGCGCCAGCAGTCACCCGAGTCGGGGACAGAGGAGGGGAAACACCATATATTTT.

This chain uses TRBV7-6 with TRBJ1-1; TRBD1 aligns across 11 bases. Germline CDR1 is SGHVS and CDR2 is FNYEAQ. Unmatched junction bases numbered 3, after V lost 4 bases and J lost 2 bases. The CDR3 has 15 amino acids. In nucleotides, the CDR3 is TGTGCCAGCAGCTCTAGGACAGGGGGCAACACTGAAGCTTTCTTT. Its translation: CASSSRTGGNTEAFF. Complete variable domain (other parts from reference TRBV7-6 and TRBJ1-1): GAGVSQSPRYKVTKRGQDVALRCDPISGHVSLYWYRQALGQGPEFLTYFNYEAQQDKSGLPNDRFSAERPEGSISTLTIQRTEQRDSAMYRCASSSRTGGNTEAFFGQGTRLTVV.

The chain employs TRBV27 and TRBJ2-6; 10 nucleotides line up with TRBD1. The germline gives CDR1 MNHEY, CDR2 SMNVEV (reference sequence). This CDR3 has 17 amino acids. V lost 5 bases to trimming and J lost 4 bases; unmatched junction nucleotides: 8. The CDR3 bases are TGTGCCAGCAGTCCCCGGGACAGGGGTAAGGGGGCCAACGTCCTGACTTTC. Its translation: CASSPRDRGKGANVLTF. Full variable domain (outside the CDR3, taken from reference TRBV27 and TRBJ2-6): EAQVTQNPRYLITVTGKKLTVTCSQNMNHEYMSWYRQDPGLGLRQIYYSMNVEVTDKGDVPEGYKVSRKEKRNFPLILESPSPNQTSLYFCASSPRDRGKGANVLTFGAGSRLTVL.

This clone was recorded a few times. The CDR3 DNA reads TGTGCCAGTAGTATAGTAACGGGAAATTCACCCCTCCACTTT. Translating it yields CASSIVTGNSPLHF. V and J are TRBV19 and TRBJ1-6; D is ambiguous. The CDR3 consists of 14 residues. Germline V gene lookup returns CDR1 LNHDA and CDR2 SQIVND (reference sequence). The V end lost 1 base, the J end lost 7 bases, and 8 bases lay between the germline ends.

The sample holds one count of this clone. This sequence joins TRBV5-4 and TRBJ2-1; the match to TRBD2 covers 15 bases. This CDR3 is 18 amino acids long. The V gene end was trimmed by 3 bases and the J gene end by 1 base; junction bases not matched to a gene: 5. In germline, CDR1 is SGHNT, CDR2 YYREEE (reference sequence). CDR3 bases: TGTGCCAGCAGCTCCAGGACTAGCGGGAGGGCGTCCTACAATGAGCAGTTCTTC. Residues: CASSSRTSGRASYNEQFF.

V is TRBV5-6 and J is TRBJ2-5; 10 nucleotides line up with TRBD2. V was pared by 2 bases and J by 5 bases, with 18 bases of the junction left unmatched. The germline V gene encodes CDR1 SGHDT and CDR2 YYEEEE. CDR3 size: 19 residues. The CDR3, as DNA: TGTGCCAGCAGCTTAACTAGCGGGGCAACGTATCCAATAAAGGAGACCCAGTACTTC. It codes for CASSLTSGATYPIKETQYF.

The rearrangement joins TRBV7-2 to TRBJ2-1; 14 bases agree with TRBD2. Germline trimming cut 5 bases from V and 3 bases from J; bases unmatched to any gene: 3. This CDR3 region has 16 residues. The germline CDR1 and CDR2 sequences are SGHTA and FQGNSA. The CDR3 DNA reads TGTGCCAGCAGCAAGACTAGCGGGGGGGGCTACAATGAGCAGTTCTTC. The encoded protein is CASSKTSGGGYNEQFF.

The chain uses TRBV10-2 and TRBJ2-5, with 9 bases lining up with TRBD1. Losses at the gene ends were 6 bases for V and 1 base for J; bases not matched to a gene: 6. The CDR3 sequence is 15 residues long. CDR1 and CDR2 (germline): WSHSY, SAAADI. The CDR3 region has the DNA TGCGCCAGCAGCCCCACAGGGGGCGGCCAAGAGACCCAGTACTTC. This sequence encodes CASSPTGGGQETQYF.

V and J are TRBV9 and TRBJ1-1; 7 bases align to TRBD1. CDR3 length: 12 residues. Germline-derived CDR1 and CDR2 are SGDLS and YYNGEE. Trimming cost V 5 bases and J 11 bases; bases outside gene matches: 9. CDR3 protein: CASRATGPLAFF. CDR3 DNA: TGTGCCAGCAGAGCGACAGGGCCTTTGGCTTTCTTT.

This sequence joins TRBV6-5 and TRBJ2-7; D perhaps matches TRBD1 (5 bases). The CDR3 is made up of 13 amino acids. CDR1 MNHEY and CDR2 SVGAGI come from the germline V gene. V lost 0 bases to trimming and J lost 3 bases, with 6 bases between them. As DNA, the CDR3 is TGTGCCAGCAGTTACTCCGACAGCTACGAGCAGTACTTC. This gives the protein CASSYSDSYEQYF.

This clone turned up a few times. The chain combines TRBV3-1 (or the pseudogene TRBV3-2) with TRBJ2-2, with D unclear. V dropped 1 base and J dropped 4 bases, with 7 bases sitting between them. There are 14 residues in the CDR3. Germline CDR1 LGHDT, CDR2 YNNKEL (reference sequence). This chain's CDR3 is CASSQVRGTGELFF. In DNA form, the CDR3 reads TGTGCCAGCAGCCAAGTAAGAGGCACCGGGGAGCTGTTTTTT.

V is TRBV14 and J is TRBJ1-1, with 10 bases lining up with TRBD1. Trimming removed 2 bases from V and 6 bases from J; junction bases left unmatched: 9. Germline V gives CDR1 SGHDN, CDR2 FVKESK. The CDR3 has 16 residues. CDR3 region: CASSQRDRGIWAEAFF. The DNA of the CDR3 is TGTGCCAGCAGCCAACGGGACAGGGGAATATGGGCTGAAGCTTTCTTT. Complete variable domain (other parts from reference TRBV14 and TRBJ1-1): EAGVTQFPSHSVIEKGQTVTLRCDPISGHDNLYWYRRVMGKEIKFLLHFVKESKQDESGMPNNRFLAERTGGTYSTLKVQPAELEDSGVYFCASSQRDRGIWAEAFFGQGTRLTVV.

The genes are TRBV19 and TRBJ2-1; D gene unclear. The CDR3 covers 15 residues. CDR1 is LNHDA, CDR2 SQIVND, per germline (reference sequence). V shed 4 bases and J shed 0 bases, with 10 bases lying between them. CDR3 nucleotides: TGTGCCAGTAGTAGCAGCTGGAGCTCCTACAATGAGCAGTTCTTC. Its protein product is CASSSSWSSYNEQFF.

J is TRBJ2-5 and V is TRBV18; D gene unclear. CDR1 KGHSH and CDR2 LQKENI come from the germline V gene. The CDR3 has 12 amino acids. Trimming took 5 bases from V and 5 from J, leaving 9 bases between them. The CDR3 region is CASSSPPETQYF. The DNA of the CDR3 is TGTGCCAGCTCAAGCCCCCCGGAGACCCAGTACTTC. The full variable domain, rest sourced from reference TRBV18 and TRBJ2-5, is NAGVMQNPRHLVRRRGQEARLRCSPMKGHSHVYWYRQLPEEGLKFMVYLQKENIIDESGMPKERFSAEFPKEGPSILRIQQVVRGDSAAYFCASSSPPETQYFGPGTRLLVL.

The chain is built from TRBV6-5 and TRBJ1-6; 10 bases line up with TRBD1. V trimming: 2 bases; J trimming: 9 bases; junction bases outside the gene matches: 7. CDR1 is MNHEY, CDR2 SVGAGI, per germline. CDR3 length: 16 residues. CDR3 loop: CASSYRDRGWSSPLHF. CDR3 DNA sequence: TGTGCCAGCAGTTACAGGGACAGGGGATGGAGTTCACCCCTCCACTTT.

CDR3 DNA: TGTGCCAGCAGCGTAGTACTAGCGGGAGCGGATGAGCAGTTCTTC. This sequence encodes CASSVVLAGADEQFF. The chain recombines TRBV9 with TRBJ2-1, with TRBD2 identical over 11 bases. The CDR3 length is 15 residues. Germline V gene data show CDR1 as SGDLS and CDR2 as YYNGEE. The junction had 4 bases not matched to a gene; V was cut back by 0 bases and J by 8 bases. Variable domain in full (rest from reference TRBV9 and TRBJ2-1): DSGVTQTPKHLITATGQRVTLRCSPRSGDLSVYWYQQSLDQGLQFLIQYYNGEERAKGNILERFSAQQFPDLHSELNLSSLELGDSALYFCASSVVLAGADEQFFGPGTRLTVL.

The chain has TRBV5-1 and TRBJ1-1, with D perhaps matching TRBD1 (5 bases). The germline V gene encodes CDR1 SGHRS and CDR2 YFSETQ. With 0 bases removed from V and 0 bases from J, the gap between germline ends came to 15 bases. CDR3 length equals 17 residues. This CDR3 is CASSLGFQRQMNTEAFF. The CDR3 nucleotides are TGCGCCAGCAGCTTGGGTTTCCAGAGACAGATGAACACTGAAGCTTTCTTT.

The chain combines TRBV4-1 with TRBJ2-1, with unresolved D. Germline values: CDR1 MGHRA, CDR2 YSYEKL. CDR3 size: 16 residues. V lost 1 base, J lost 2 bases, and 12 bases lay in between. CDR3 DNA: TGCGCCAGCAGCCAAGCCCGAATGTCAGCCTACAATGAGCAGTTCTTC. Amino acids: CASSQARMSAYNEQFF.